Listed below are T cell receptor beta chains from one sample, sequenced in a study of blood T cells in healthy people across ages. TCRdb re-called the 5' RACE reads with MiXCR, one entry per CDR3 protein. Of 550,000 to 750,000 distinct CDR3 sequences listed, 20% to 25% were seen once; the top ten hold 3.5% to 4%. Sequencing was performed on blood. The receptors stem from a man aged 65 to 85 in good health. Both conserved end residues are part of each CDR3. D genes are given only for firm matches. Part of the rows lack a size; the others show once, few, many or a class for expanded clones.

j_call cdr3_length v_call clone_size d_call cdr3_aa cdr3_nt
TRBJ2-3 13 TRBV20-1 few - CSARDPGPDTQYF TGCAGTGCTAGAGACCCCGGTCCAGATACGCAGTATTTT
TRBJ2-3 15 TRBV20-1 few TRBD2 CSARNLAGGGDTQYF TGCAGTGCTAGAAACCTAGCGGGAGGTGGCGATACGCAGTATTTT
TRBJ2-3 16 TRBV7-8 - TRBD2 CASSTTGTKSTDTQYF TGTGCCAGCAGCACCACCGGGACTAAGAGCACAGATACGCAGTATTTT
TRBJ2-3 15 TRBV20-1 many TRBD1 CSAREGQGVADTQYF TGCAGTGCTAGAGAAGGACAGGGGGTCGCAGATACGCAGTATTTT
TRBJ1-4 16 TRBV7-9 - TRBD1 CASSADYGTVREKLFF TGTGCCAGCAGCGCAGACTATGGGACAGTAAGGGAAAAACTGTTTTTT
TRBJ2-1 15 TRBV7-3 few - CASSQMGGVSNEQFF TGTGCCAGCAGCCAAATGGGGGGAGTATCAAATGAGCAGTTCTTC
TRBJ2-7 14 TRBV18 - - CASSPTTVSYEQYF TGTGCCAGCTCACCAACGACAGTCTCCTACGAGCAGTACTTC
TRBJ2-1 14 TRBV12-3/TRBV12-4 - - CASSLGGPSNEQFF TGTGCCAGCAGTTTGGGCGGCCCCTCGAATGAGCAGTTCTTC
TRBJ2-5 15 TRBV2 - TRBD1 CASSDLGQGKETQYF TGTGCCAGCAGCGACTTAGGACAGGGGAAAGAGACCCAGTACTTC
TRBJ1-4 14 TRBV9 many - CASSVGVQNEKLFF TGTGCCAGCAGCGTAGGAGTGCAGAATGAAAAACTGTTTTTT
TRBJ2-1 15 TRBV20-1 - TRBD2 CSALGLAGAYNEQFF TGCAGTGCCCTAGGACTAGCGGGAGCCTACAATGAGCAGTTCTTC
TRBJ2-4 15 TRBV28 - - CASSFVPNPGNIQYF TGTGCCAGCAGTTTCGTGCCTAACCCTGGAAACATTCAGTACTTC
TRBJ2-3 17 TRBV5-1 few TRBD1 CASSLGKTGDGADTQYF TGCGCCAGCAGCTTGGGAAAGACAGGGGATGGAGCAGATACGCAGTATTTT
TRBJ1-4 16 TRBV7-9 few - CASSSRSSGENEKLFF TGTGCCAGCAGCTCCAGAAGTTCGGGAGAAAATGAAAAACTGTTTTTT
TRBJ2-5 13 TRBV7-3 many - CASSLYSQETQYF TGTGCCAGCAGCTTATACTCTCAAGAGACCCAGTACTTC
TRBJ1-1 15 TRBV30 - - CAWSLRQGSYTEAFF TGTGCCTGGAGTCTACGACAAGGGTCATACACTGAAGCTTTCTTT
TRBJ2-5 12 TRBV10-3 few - CAIGWRQETQYF TGTGCCATCGGTTGGCGGCAAGAGACCCAGTACTTC